Detailed here is one T cell receptor beta chain. Antigen specificity is unknown. The data were taken from a study of response to subunit inactivated influenza vaccine. TCRdb processed the RT-PCR reads anew with MiXCR; each CDR3 protein has one entry. The table includes around 540,000 distinct CDR3 sequences, roughly 10% detected once. Unmatched junction bases numbered 17, after V lost 3 bases and J lost 0 bases. Per germline, CDR1 SGDLS and CDR2 YYNGEE. The CDR3 length is 21 residues. Study observations and caveats: Few additional T cells are recruited per seasonal influenza vaccination, authors suggested.

The material was PBMCs from blood, obtained on the day of vaccination. This chain uses TRBV9 with TRBJ2-6; TRBD1 agrees at 8 bases. The sequence was obtained from a man aged 50 to 60 who received an inactivated influenza vaccine. Here the CDR3 DNA reads TGTGCCAGCAGCGGAAAAACCAGAGGACAGGGCCCTAACTCTGGGGCCAACGTCCTGACTTTC. Its translation is CASSGKTRGQGPNSGANVLTF.